The 27 T cell receptor beta chains below all came from one sample that was sequenced in a study of shared clonotypes between healthy human individuals (dated by TCRdb to about 2020). To prepare the library, the immunoSEQ multiplex PCR assay was applied. Sourced from immuneACCESS, this table was stored by TCRdb with only in-frame sequences that have V and J called. A share of the clones is absent; for the studies checked, an unresolved V gene accounts for under half, and the remainder has no known explanation. Within this sample are about 380,000 clones, with just over 95% of them counted one time only. The ten most abundant clones make up 0.32% of the sample. The material sequenced was memory CD8+ T cells sorted from blood. The cell subset or site label corresponds to: CD45RO+ cells pooled with CCR7-negative TemRA cells. Receptors originate from a man younger than 40 in good health.

CDR3 in amino acids: CASSPGQGAVEAFF. The CDR3 region has the DNA TGCGCCAGCAGCCCGGGACAGGGGGCAGTTGAAGCTTTCTTT. The V call is TRBV5-1, the J call TRBJ1-1; 12 bases align to TRBD1. The CDR3 has 14 residues. CDR1 and CDR2 from the germline V gene are SGHRS and YFSETQ. With V trimmed by 4 bases and J by 7 bases, 5 bases remained unmatched.

The chain recombines TRBV14 with TRBJ2-5; weak D call: TRBD2 (7 bases). V gave up 6 bases and J gave up 0 bases, with 14 bases separating them. CDR3 length: 15 amino acids. CDR1 SGHDN and CDR2 FVKESK come from the germline V gene. DNA of the CDR3: TGTGCCAGCAGAGCGGGACATCCTTACCAAGAGACCCAGTACTTC. Translation gives CASRAGHPYQETQYF.

This chain connects TRBV27 to TRBJ2-7; perhaps TRBD1 as D (6 bases). The germline V gene has CDR1 MNHEY and CDR2 SMNVEV (reference sequence). The germline V and J ends were trimmed by 3 bases and 0 bases, with 9 bases remaining between them. The CDR3 consists of 14 residues. The CDR3 region has the DNA TGTGCCAGCAGTTTGAGGGACAACTCCTACGAGCAGTACTTC. Its protein is CASSLRDNSYEQYF.

This clone was seen a single time. The chain links TRBV5-1 to TRBJ1-2; possible D gene TRBD1, 5 bases. V gave up 4 bases and J gave up 1 base, with 11 bases separating them. This CDR3 has 14 amino acids. Germline values: CDR1 SGHRS, CDR2 YFSETQ. The CDR3 nucleotides are TGCGCCAGCAGCCACAGGATGTATAACTATGGCTACACCTTC. The encoded protein is CASSHRMYNYGYTF. The full variable domain, its missing parts supplied by reference TRBV5-1 and TRBJ1-2, is KAGVTQTPRYLIKTRGQQVTLSCSPISGHRSVSWYQQTPGQGLQFLFEYFSETQRNKGNFPGRFSGRQFSNSRSEMNVSTLELGDSALYLCASSHRMYNYGYTFGSGTRLTVV.

The chain combines TRBV27 with TRBJ2-7; tentative D call: TRBD2 (7 bases). Looked up from germline, CDR1 is MNHEY and CDR2 is SMNVEV (reference sequence). The CDR3 has 17 amino acids. V dropped 4 bases and J dropped 4 bases, with 23 bases sitting between them. The CDR3 sequence: CASSSMPWGRESYEQYF. CDR3 sequence (DNA): TGTGCCAGCAGTTCAATGCCCTGGGGGCGGGAGTCGTACGAGCAGTACTTC.

This chain connects TRBV2 to TRBJ1-2; the D gene is possibly TRBD1 (6 bases). Trimming shortened V by 6 bases and J by 4 bases, and 18 bases separated the two germline ends. CDR3 length: 15 residues. Germline V gene sequence: CDR1 SNHLY, CDR2 FYNNEI. The CDR3 region is CASRLRQVVGYGYTF. In DNA, the CDR3 is TGTGCCAGCAGGTTACGACAGGTAGTCGGCTATGGCTACACCTTC.

The chain uses TRBV11-3 and TRBJ1-1; D perhaps matches TRBD1 (6 bases). This CDR3 is 13 amino acids long. Trimming pared 3 bases from V and 1 base from J, leaving 6 bases between. Germline CDR1 SGHNT, CDR2 YENEEA. CDR3 sequence (DNA): TGTGCCAGCAGCTTGACAGGGAACACTGAAGCTTTCTTT. Translating it yields CASSLTGNTEAFF.

The chain has TRBV5-4 and TRBJ1-3; possibly TRBD1 for D (6 bases). V dropped 0 bases and J dropped 2 bases, with 9 bases sitting between them. CDR3 length: 15 amino acids. Germline V lookup: CDR1 SGHNT, CDR2 YYREEE (reference sequence). CDR3 nucleotides: TGTGCCAGCAGCTTGGACAGGGACCCTGGAAACACCATATATTTT. Its translation: CASSLDRDPGNTIYF.

The rearrangement joins TRBV29-1 to TRBJ1-2; TRBD1 matches at 9 bases. CDR3 size: 15 residues. CDR1 SQVTM and CDR2 ANQGSEA come from the germline V gene. The V segment lost 3 bases and the J segment 4 bases; nucleotides outside the gene matches: 9. The CDR3 nucleotides read TGCAGCGTTGATTCTGGTGGGACAGGGACCTATGGCTACACCTTC. Amino acids: CSVDSGGTGTYGYTF.

The rearrangement joins TRBV14 to TRBJ2-2; D remains unclear. Germline CDR1 reads SGHDN; CDR2 reads FVKESK. The CDR3 has 14 amino acids. Trimming removed 0 bases at V and 3 bases at J, with 5 bases between. Here the CDR3 reads CASSQDWYTGELFF. The CDR3 DNA sequence: TGTGCCAGCAGCCAAGATTGGTACACCGGGGAGCTGTTTTTT. The full variable domain, rest sourced from reference TRBV14 and TRBJ2-2, is EAGVTQFPSHSVIEKGQTVTLRCDPISGHDNLYWYRRVMGKEIKFLLHFVKESKQDESGMPNNRFLAERTGGTYSTLKVQPAELEDSGVYFCASSQDWYTGELFFGEGSRLTVL.

This sequence joins TRBV6-5 and TRBJ2-1; tentative D call: TRBD2 (5 bases). The CDR3 consists of 15 residues. Germline lookup yields CDR1 MNHEY and CDR2 SVGAGI. Trimming cost V 8 bases and J 8 bases, with 22 bases left between them. CDR3 residues: CASSVFWENVDEQFF. In DNA form, the CDR3 reads TGTGCCAGCTCGGTTTTTTGGGAGAACGTCGATGAGCAGTTCTTC.

The J gene is TRBJ1-3, the V gene TRBV28; a possible D gene is TRBD1 (6 bases). From germline, CDR1 is MDHEN and CDR2 SYDVKM. The CDR3 contains 14 residues. V shed 7 bases and J shed 1 base, with 11 bases lying between them. The CDR3 DNA reads as TGTGCCAGCAAGGGGGAGAGGTCTGGAAACACCATATATTTT. Its translation is CASKGERSGNTIYF.

This clone has a single count. This chain links TRBV25-1 with TRBJ2-1, with 9 bases lining up with TRBD2. The CDR3 is 15 amino acids. V trimming: 1 base; J trimming: 2 bases; junction bases outside the gene matches: 0. CDR1 MGHDK and CDR2 SYGVNS come from the germline V gene. CDR3 in amino acids: CASSEWTSAYNEQFF. The CDR3, as DNA: TGTGCCAGCAGTGAATGGACTAGCGCCTACAATGAGCAGTTCTTC. The complete variable domain, with remaining parts taken from reference TRBV25-1 and TRBJ2-1, reads EADIYQTPRYLVIGTGKKITLECSQTMGHDKMYWYQQDPGMELHLIHYSYGVNSTEKGDLSSESTVSRIRTEHFPLTLESARPSHTSQYLCASSEWTSAYNEQFFGPGTRLTVL.

The J gene is TRBJ2-7, the V gene TRBV9; 8 nucleotides match TRBD2. The CDR3 consists of 14 residues. Unmatched junction bases numbered 5, after V lost 4 bases and J lost 2 bases. In germline, CDR1 is SGDLS, CDR2 YYNGEE. This CDR3 reads CASSPKRETYEQYF. For the CDR3, the DNA is TGTGCCAGCAGCCCCAAGCGGGAGACCTACGAGCAGTACTTC.

Only one count was recorded for this clone. This chain uses TRBV6-1 with TRBJ1-6; D might be TRBD1 (6 bases). Looked up from germline, CDR1 is MNHNS and CDR2 is SASEGT. The CDR3 runs 18 residues. Trimming stripped 0 bases from V and 2 bases from J, with 14 bases between. CDR3 protein: CASSEALMGGPYNSPLHF. The CDR3 region has the DNA TGTGCCAGCAGTGAAGCGCTTATGGGGGGGCCCTATAATTCACCCCTCCACTTT.

This chain connects TRBV5-1 to TRBJ2-7; the D gene is possibly TRBD2 (6 bases). The CDR3 extends over 15 amino acids. The V gene's germline CDR1 is SGHRS and CDR2 YFSETQ. Trimming cost V 0 bases and J 2 bases, with 12 bases left between them. CDR3 residues: CASSLVQGGAYEQYF. In nucleotides, the CDR3 is TGCGCCAGCAGCTTGGTGCAGGGAGGAGCCTACGAGCAGTACTTC.

CDR3 in amino acids: CASSLEVDNEQFF. DNA for the CDR3: TGTGCCAGCAGCCTGGAGGTGGACAATGAGCAGTTCTTC. The J gene is TRBJ2-1, the V gene TRBV9; weak D call: TRBD2 (5 bases). Between the trimmed V and J ends, which lost 4 bases and 5 bases, there was a span of 10 bases. Germline V lookup: CDR1 SGDLS, CDR2 YYNGEE. The CDR3 consists of 13 residues.

The chain combines TRBV6-5 with TRBJ1-5, with D uncertain. Trimming took 0 bases from V and 5 from J, leaving 11 bases between them. This CDR3 comprises 15 residues. Germline CDR1 reads MNHEY; CDR2 reads SVGAGI. The CDR3, as DNA: TGTGCCAGCAGTTACTCGAGGGCTCGGCATCAGCCCCAGCATTTT. Its protein product is CASSYSRARHQPQHF.

V gene TRBV11-2 combines with J gene TRBJ2-7; 7 nucleotides match TRBD2. CDR1 is SGHAT, CDR2 FQNNGV, per germline. The CDR3 covers 15 residues. V shed 5 bases, J shed 0 bases, and the junction held 7 bases outside the gene matches. CDR3 bases: TGTGCCAGCAGCCCCGACGGGGGGTTCTCCTACGAGCAGTACTTC. As protein: CASSPDGGFSYEQYF.

This chain joins TRBV4-2 and TRBJ2-1; TRBD2 matches at 14 bases. V was pared by 4 bases and J by 4 bases, with 3 bases of the junction left unmatched. The germline V gene has CDR1 LGHNA and CDR2 YNFKEQ. CDR3 size: 16 residues. The CDR3 spells CASSRGTSGSYNEQFF. The CDR3 nucleotides are TGTGCCAGCAGCCGGGGGACTAGCGGGAGTTACAATGAGCAGTTCTTC.

V and J are TRBV14 and TRBJ2-5, with 9 nucleotides matching TRBD1. In germline, CDR1 is SGHDN, CDR2 FVKESK. V gave up 0 bases and J gave up 5 bases; unmatched junction bases: 7. CDR3 length: 16 amino acids. CDR3 DNA sequence: TGTGCCAGCAGCCAAGAAAGAGGACAGGGGAGGGAGACCCAGTACTTC. Amino acids: CASSQERGQGRETQYF.

The chain's CDR3 is CASSLVGTRDTQYF. In DNA form, the CDR3 reads TGTGCCAGCAGCTTAGTGGGGACTCGGGATACGCAGTATTTT. The chain carries TRBV11-1 and TRBJ2-3, with D tentatively TRBD2 (6 bases). Trimming shortened V by 1 base and J by 6 bases, and 11 bases separated the two germline ends. The CDR3 totals 14 residues. Germline values: CDR1 SGHAT, CDR2 FQDESV (reference sequence). Supplemented by reference TRBV11-1 and TRBJ2-3, the full variable domain reads EAEVAQSPRYKITEKSQAVAFWCDPISGHATLYWYRQILGQGPELLVQFQDESVVDDSQLPKDRFSAERLKGVDSTLKIQPAELGDSAMYLCASSLVGTRDTQYFGPGTRLTVL.

The CDR3 DNA reads as TGTGCCAGTAGTATAGGTAGCGGGAGCGGAAATGAGCAGTTCTTC. Its translation: CASSIGSGSGNEQFF. The chain has TRBV19 and TRBJ2-1, with 9 bases fitting TRBD2. CDR1 and CDR2 (germline): LNHDA, SQIVND (reference sequence). Trimming at V came to 1 base and at J to 7 bases, leaving 5 bases not matched to a gene. The CDR3 spans 15 residues.

About this clone: Sequence at one end of the junction differs from germline and may be a read error. The rearrangement joins TRBV6-1 to TRBJ2-7; D perhaps matches TRBD2 (5 bases). Germline V gives CDR1 MNHNS, CDR2 SASEGT. The CDR3 sequence is 12 residues long. The chain's CDR3 is CASSGAREIKDF. The CDR3, as DNA: TGTGCCAGCAGTGGAGCGAGGGAGATAAAGGACTTC.

In its sample, this clone was seen once. The gene calls are TRBV7-9 and TRBJ2-1; a weak D match, TRBD1 (6 bases). Germline V gives CDR1 SEHNR, CDR2 FQNEAQ (reference sequence). V dropped 2 bases and J dropped 7 bases, with 9 bases sitting between them. The CDR3 is made up of 13 amino acids. The CDR3 spells CASSLYRENEQFF. CDR3 coding DNA: TGTGCCAGCAGCTTATACAGGGAGAATGAGCAGTTCTTC.

The chain recombines TRBV6-1 with TRBJ2-7, with 9 positions matching TRBD1. The germline V gene encodes CDR1 MNHNS and CDR2 SASEGT. The length of the CDR3 is 14 residues. V lost 4 bases and J lost 6; bases outside the gene matches: 7. DNA of the CDR3: TGTGCCAGCAGTGTCCGGGACAGGGTGAGCGAGCAGTACTTC. Its protein is CASSVRDRVSEQYF.

The chain links TRBV5-4 to TRBJ2-3; possible D gene TRBD2, 6 bases. The CDR3 covers 17 residues. The germline gives CDR1 SGHNT, CDR2 YYREEE (reference sequence). V gave up 3 bases and J gave up 2 bases, with 19 bases separating them. The CDR3 spells CASSSPSGLTSTDTQYF. The CDR3 coding sequence is TGTGCCAGCAGCTCTCCCTCGGGACTGACCTCCACAGATACGCAGTATTTT.